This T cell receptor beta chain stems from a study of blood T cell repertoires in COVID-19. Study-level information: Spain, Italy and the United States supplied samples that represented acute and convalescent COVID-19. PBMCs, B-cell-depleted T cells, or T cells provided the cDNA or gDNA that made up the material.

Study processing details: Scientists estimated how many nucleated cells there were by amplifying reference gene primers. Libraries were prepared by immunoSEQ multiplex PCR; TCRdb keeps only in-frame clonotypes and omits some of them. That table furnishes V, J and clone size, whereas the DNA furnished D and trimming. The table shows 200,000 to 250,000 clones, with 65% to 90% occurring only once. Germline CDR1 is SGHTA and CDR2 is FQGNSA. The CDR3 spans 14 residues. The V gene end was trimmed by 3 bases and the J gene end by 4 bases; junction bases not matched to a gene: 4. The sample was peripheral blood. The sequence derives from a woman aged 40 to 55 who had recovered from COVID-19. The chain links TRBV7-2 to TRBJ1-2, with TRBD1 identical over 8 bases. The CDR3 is CASSFGQGLYGYTF. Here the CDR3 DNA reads TGTGCCAGCAGCTTCGGACAGGGCCTCTATGGCTACACCTTC.